The 10 T cell receptor beta chains listed next were all sequenced from one sample in a study of CD8+ T cells in alopecia areata. The treatment is: oral pan-JAK inhibitor, 5-10 mg twice daily. Once RNA had been extracted, it was reverse transcribed into cDNA to act as the sequencing template. TCRdb's copy holds only in-frame clones and misses some; the assay was immunoSEQ multiplex PCR. The data hold 170,000 or so clones, with about 60% observed a single time. The sample in question was CD8+ T cells sorted from blood, obtained at week 24, from a patient treated with tofacitinib. The receptors stem from a human donor with alopecia areata.

The chain is built from TRBV30 and TRBJ2-2; D is possibly TRBD1 or TRBD2 (5 bases each). The CDR3 sequence is 15 residues long. V was shortened by 2 bases and J by 5 bases, with 15 bases between the two germline ends. Germline loops: CDR1 GTSNPN, CDR2 SVGIG (reference sequence). CDR3 region: CAWSRRGEGTGELFF. The CDR3 DNA reads as TGTGCCTGGAGTCGTCGGGGAGAGGGGACCGGGGAGCTGTTTTTT. The variable domain in full, completed from reference TRBV30 and TRBJ2-2, reads SQTIHQWPATLVQPVGSPLSLECTVEGTSNPNLYWYRQAAGRGLQLLFYSVGIGQISSEVPQNLSASRPQDRQFILSSKKLLLSDSGFYLCAWSRRGEGTGELFFGEGSRLTVL.

This chain uses TRBV5-1 with TRBJ2-7; TRBD2 aligns across 8 bases. There are 14 residues in the CDR3. V dropped 2 bases and J dropped 0; count of bases not matched to a gene: 1. The germline CDR1 and CDR2 sequences are SGHRS and YFSETQ. The CDR3 sequence is CASSFSGASYEQYF. CDR3 nucleotide sequence: TGCGCCAGCAGCTTTAGCGGGGCCTCCTACGAGCAGTACTTC.

A few counts support this clone. This chain connects TRBV27 to TRBJ1-1; weak D call: TRBD1 (5 bases). There are 13 residues in the CDR3. CDR1 is MNHEY, CDR2 SMNVEV, per germline (reference sequence). The V end was cut by 4 bases, the J end by 5 bases, with 11 bases between. This CDR3 is CASSSYRSTEAFF. The CDR3 coding sequence is TGTGCCAGCAGTTCATACAGGAGTACTGAAGCTTTCTTT.

This rearrangement joins TRBV30 to TRBJ1-1; D is possibly TRBD1 (5 bases). The CDR3 extends over 13 amino acids. CDR1 is GTSNPN and CDR2 is SVGIG in the germline V gene (reference sequence). Between the trimmed V and J ends, which lost 5 bases and 7 bases, there was a span of 17 bases. The CDR3: CAWARGAAIEAFF. Here the CDR3 DNA reads TGTGCCTGGGCTAGGGGAGCGGCCATTGAAGCTTTCTTT.

This chain joins TRBV27 and TRBJ2-7; D tentatively fits TRBD1 or TRBD2 (5 bases each). The V end lost 3 bases, the J end lost 3 bases, and 9 bases lay between the germline ends. In germline, CDR1 is MNHEY, CDR2 SMNVEV (reference sequence). The CDR3 has 13 amino acids. The CDR3 reads CASSLPGSYEQYF. The CDR3 DNA sequence: TGTGCCAGCAGTTTGCCAGGGAGCTACGAGCAGTACTTC.

V is TRBV10-3 and J is TRBJ2-3; no definite D call. The CDR3 totals 12 residues. Germline CDR1 ENHRY, CDR2 SYGVKD. Trimming left V 6 bases short and J 2 bases short, with 6 bases between. The CDR3 DNA sequence: TGTGCCATCAGCGACCCCACAGATACGCAGTATTTT. Protein sequence: CAISDPTDTQYF.

The sample holds a few counts of this clone. The genes are TRBV19 and TRBJ2-4, with D possibly being TRBD2 (5 bases). This CDR3 is 12 amino acids long. Germline lookup yields CDR1 LNHDA and CDR2 SQIVND (reference sequence). The ends were cut back, 7 bases at V and 9 bases at J, with 13 bases in the middle. CDR3 sequence reads: CASMGLGSIQYF. CDR3 in DNA: TGTGCCAGTATGGGGTTGGGGAGCATTCAGTACTTC.

The chain joins TRBV29-1 to TRBJ1-1; D is undetermined. V was clipped by 5 bases and J by 7 bases, with 11 bases between them. The germline CDR1 and CDR2 sequences are SQVTM and ANQGSEA. This CDR3 is 11 amino acids long. The CDR3 protein is CSVSRVHEAFF. CDR3 DNA sequence: TGCAGCGTTTCCCGGGTCCATGAAGCTTTCTTT.

V is TRBV2 and J is TRBJ2-5; D possibly uses TRBD1 or TRBD2 (6 bases each). The CDR3 is made up of 15 amino acids. V was clipped by 3 bases and J by 5 bases, with 16 bases between them. Germline V gene lookup returns CDR1 SNHLY and CDR2 FYNNEI. CDR3 protein: CASSERGAIYETQYF. As DNA, the CDR3 is TGTGCCAGCAGTGAGAGGGGGGCTATCTATGAGACCCAGTACTTC.

The rearrangement joins TRBV7-9 to TRBJ1-1; D remains unclear. Per germline, CDR1 SEHNR and CDR2 FQNEAQ (reference sequence). The CDR3 runs to 11 residues. V gave up 3 bases and J gave up 7 bases, with 6 bases separating them. The CDR3 loop is CASSFAGEAFF. The DNA of the CDR3 is TGTGCCAGCAGCTTTGCCGGTGAAGCTTTCTTT.